Shown below are 4 T cell receptor beta chains from a single sample sequenced in a study of blood T cell repertoires in COVID-19. Profiling relied on immunoSEQ multiplex PCR, and the TCRdb table lists in-frame clones only, not all of them. The table records around 700,000 clones, more than 80% of them present only once. Sample: peripheral blood. Source of these receptors: a woman aged 18-29 years with acute or convalescent COVID-19.

The chain joins TRBV27 to TRBJ2-1; 8 positions agree with TRBD2. After removal of 7 bases from V and 6 bases from J, the junction contained 8 bases not matched to a gene. This CDR3 spans 14 amino acids. From germline, CDR1 is MNHEY and CDR2 SMNVEV (reference sequence). In DNA, the CDR3 is TGTGCCAGCACCCTAGTCGGGGGGGGCAATGAGCAGTTCTTC. Translated: CASTLVGGGNEQFF.

The chain combines TRBV5-1 with TRBJ2-3; 11 positions agree with TRBD2. V gave up 4 bases and J gave up 0 bases; unmatched junction bases: 7. The CDR3 length is 17 residues. Germline CDR1 reads SGHRS; CDR2 reads YFSETQ. The CDR3 is CASSLGLAASSTDTQYF. The CDR3 DNA reads TGCGCCAGCAGCCTGGGACTAGCGGCTTCTAGCACAGATACGCAGTATTTT.

The chain couples TRBV6-1 to TRBJ1-2, with D possibly TRBD1 on 5 matching bases. CDR3 length equals 14 residues. Trimming stripped 8 bases from V and 4 bases from J, with 17 bases between. From germline, CDR1 is MNHNS and CDR2 SASEGT. The DNA for the CDR3 is TGTGCCAGCTCCCCGAAGGGGTTACCCTATGGCTACACCTTC. Encoded protein: CASSPKGLPYGYTF.

V is TRBV7-9 and J is TRBJ1-2, with 7 nucleotides matching TRBD1. Germline V gene data show CDR1 as SEHNR and CDR2 as FQNEAQ (reference sequence). The CDR3 contains 15 residues. The ends lost 1 base at V and 8 bases at J; junction bases unmatched: 10. Written as DNA, the CDR3 is TGTGCCAGCAGCTTAGGATCAGGGGGAAAAGAAGGCTACACCTTC. Its protein product is CASSLGSGGKEGYTF.